These 13 T cell receptor beta chains were all obtained from the same sample, sequenced in a study of T cell changes during pregnancy in multiple sclerosis. Libraries were prepared by immunoSEQ multiplex PCR; TCRdb keeps only in-frame clonotypes and omits some of them. The table includes 90,000 or so clones, 85% to 95% detected once. Sequenced material: peripheral blood, taken before pregnancy. Every receptor here comes from a female donor with multiple sclerosis, enrolled in a pregnancy study.

The chain recombines TRBV5-5 with TRBJ2-7; D possibly corresponds to TRBD2 (5 bases). The CDR3 runs 14 residues. Between the trimmed V and J ends, which lost 4 bases and 7 bases, there was a span of 18 bases. Germline V gene lookup returns CDR1 SGHKS and CDR2 YYEKEE (reference sequence). This CDR3 is CASSAGRGPEEQYF. The CDR3, as DNA: TGTGCCAGCAGCGCTGGCAGAGGGCCAGAAGAGCAGTACTTC. Full variable domain (missing parts from reference TRBV5-5 and TRBJ2-7): DAGVTQSPTHLIKTRGQQVTLRCSPISGHKSVSWYQQVLGQGPQFIFQYYEKEERGRGNFPDRFSARQFPNYSSELNVNALLLGDSALYLCASSAGRGPEEQYFGPGTRLTVT.

The chain couples TRBV9 to TRBJ2-7, with 7 bases that match TRBD2. Germline-derived CDR1 and CDR2 are SGDLS and YYNGEE. The CDR3 sequence is 13 residues long. The V gene end was trimmed by 6 bases and the J gene end by 6 bases; junction bases not matched to a gene: 9. The CDR3 bases are TGTGCCAGCATCCCCCGGGACTACGGCGAGCAGTACTTC. This codes for CASIPRDYGEQYF. Complete variable domain (other parts from reference TRBV9 and TRBJ2-7): DSGVTQTPKHLITATGQRVTLRCSPRSGDLSVYWYQQSLDQGLQFLIQYYNGEERAKGNILERFSAQQFPDLHSELNLSSLELGDSALYFCASIPRDYGEQYFGPGTRLTVT.

The rearrangement links TRBV9 to TRBJ2-7; 7 nucleotides line up with TRBD2. CDR1 is SGDLS and CDR2 is YYNGEE in the germline V gene. V lost 2 bases and J lost 4; bases outside the gene matches: 6. This CDR3 is built from 14 residues. The CDR3, as DNA: TGTGCCAGCAGCGTGTTAGCGGGTACTTACGAGCAGTACTTC. Its translation is CASSVLAGTYEQYF.

The gene calls are TRBV29-1 and TRBJ2-1; D is perhaps TRBD2 (7 bases). Per the germline V gene, CDR1 is SQVTM and CDR2 is ANQGSEA. Trimming pared 7 bases from V and 8 bases from J, leaving 24 bases between. CDR3 size: 15 residues. The CDR3 DNA is TGCAGCGGAAGGAGGTGGGGAGGGGGGAACGATGAGCAGTTCTTC. This sequence encodes CSGRRWGGGNDEQFF.

V is TRBV13 and J is TRBJ2-1; D may be TRBD1 (6 bases). The germline V gene encodes CDR1 PRHDT and CDR2 FYEKMQ (reference sequence). The CDR3 is 14 residues long. V gave up 6 bases and J gave up 0 bases, with 9 bases separating them. CDR3 DNA: TGTGCCAGCAGGGTGGGGGCCTCCTACAATGAGCAGTTCTTC. Protein product: CASRVGASYNEQFF. Supplemented by reference TRBV13 and TRBJ2-1, the full variable domain reads AAGVIQSPRHLIKEKRETATLKCYPIPRHDTVYWYQQGPGQDPQFLISFYEKMQSDKGSIPDRFSAQQFSDYHSELNMSSLELGDSALYFCASRVGASYNEQFFGPGTRLTVL.

The J gene is TRBJ2-7, the V gene TRBV5-4; a weak D match, TRBD2 (5 bases). CDR3 length equals 14 residues. The V gene's germline CDR1 is SGHNT and CDR2 YYREEE (reference sequence). V lost 2 bases, J lost 6 bases, and 15 bases lay in between. The CDR3 protein is CASSFGPLEGEQYF. In nucleotides, the CDR3 is TGTGCCAGCAGCTTTGGGCCCTTAGAGGGCGAGCAGTACTTC.

The chain couples TRBV6-5 to TRBJ1-1, with 8 bases lining up with TRBD1. Germline CDR1 reads MNHEY; CDR2 reads SVGAGI. With V trimmed by 8 bases and J by 3 bases, 5 bases remained unmatched. The CDR3 loop spans 13 amino acids. CDR3 coding DNA: TGTGCCAGCTCCGAGACAGGGGACACTGAAGCTTTCTTT. Protein sequence: CASSETGDTEAFF.

The chain carries TRBV2 and TRBJ2-7; D is possibly TRBD2 (5 bases). The CDR3 has 19 amino acids. The germline CDR1 and CDR2 sequences are SNHLY and FYNNEI. V lost 2 bases and J 2 bases, leaving 25 bases between the germline ends. In DNA form, the CDR3 reads TGTGCCAGCAGTGAACGAGGTTGGACTCGAGGGAGAGAACCCTACGAGCAGTACTTC. This translates into CASSERGWTRGREPYEQYF.

V usage is TRBV4-2 and J usage is TRBJ2-1; 9 nucleotides align to TRBD2. The junction had 3 bases not matched to a gene; V was cut back by 0 bases and J by 3 bases. CDR1 is LGHNA, CDR2 YNFKEQ, per germline. The CDR3 loop spans 16 amino acids. This chain's CDR3 is CASSQEGLARYNEQFF. The CDR3 coding sequence is TGTGCCAGCAGCCAAGAGGGACTAGCTCGCTACAATGAGCAGTTCTTC.

The chain carries TRBV6-5 and TRBJ2-3; 12 positions agree with TRBD1. CDR3 length: 15 residues. The V gene end was trimmed by 6 bases and the J gene end by 6 bases; junction bases not matched to a gene: 7. Germline loops: CDR1 MNHEY, CDR2 SVGAGI. This chain's CDR3 is CASSLGGQGADTQYF. Written as DNA, the CDR3 is TGTGCCAGCAGCCTCGGGGGACAGGGGGCGGATACGCAGTATTTT.

This chain links TRBV12-2 with TRBJ2-5; no DNA check was done on the table's D call, TRBD1. TRBV12-2 is deemed a pseudogene. CDR3 size: 13 residues. The CDR3 protein is CASRSAGGETQYF. In nucleotides, the CDR3 is TGTGCAAGTCGCTCGGCAGGGGGAGAGACCCAGTACTTC.

The gene calls are TRBV10-3 and TRBJ1-1; a possible D gene is TRBD1 (6 bases). CDR3 length: 15 amino acids. Germline-derived CDR1 and CDR2 are ENHRY and SYGVKD. Trimming took off 4 bases at V and 8 bases at J, with 20 bases between the two ends. CDR3 protein: CAISAYDTGLPEAFF. For the CDR3, the DNA is TGTGCCATCAGTGCCTACGACACAGGGCTACCGGAAGCTTTCTTT.

The J gene is TRBJ2-5, the V gene TRBV18; D is unclear. Per germline, CDR1 KGHSH and CDR2 LQKENI. The CDR3 loop spans 12 amino acids. The V gene lost 1 base and the J gene lost 5 bases, with 5 bases spanning the gap. CDR3 sequence (DNA): TGTGCCAGCTCACCACGGCGGGAGACCCAGTACTTC. This sequence encodes CASSPRRETQYF.